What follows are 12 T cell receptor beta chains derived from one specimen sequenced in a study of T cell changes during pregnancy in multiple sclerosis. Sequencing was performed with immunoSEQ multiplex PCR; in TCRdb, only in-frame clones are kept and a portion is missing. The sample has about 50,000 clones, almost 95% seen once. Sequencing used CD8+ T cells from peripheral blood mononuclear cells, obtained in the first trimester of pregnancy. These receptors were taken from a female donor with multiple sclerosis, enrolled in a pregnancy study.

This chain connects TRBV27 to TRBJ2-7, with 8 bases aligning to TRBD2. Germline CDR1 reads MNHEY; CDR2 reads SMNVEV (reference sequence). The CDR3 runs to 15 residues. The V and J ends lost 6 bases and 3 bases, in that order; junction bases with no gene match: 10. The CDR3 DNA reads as TGTGCCAGCAGGCCTTCAGCGGGGGCGAACTACGAGCAGTACTTC. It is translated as CASRPSAGANYEQYF.

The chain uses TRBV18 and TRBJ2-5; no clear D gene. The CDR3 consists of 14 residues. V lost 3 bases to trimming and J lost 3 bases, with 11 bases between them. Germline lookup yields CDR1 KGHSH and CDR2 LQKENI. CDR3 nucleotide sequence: TGTGCCAGCTCACCTAACTTTTCCGAAGAGACCCAGTACTTC. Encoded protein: CASSPNFSEETQYF.

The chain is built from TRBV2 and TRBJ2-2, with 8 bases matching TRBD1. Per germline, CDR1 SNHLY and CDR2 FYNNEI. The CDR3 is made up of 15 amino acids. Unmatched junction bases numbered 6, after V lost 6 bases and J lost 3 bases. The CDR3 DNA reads TGTGCCAGCAGGTTAGGACAGGGATACACCGGGGAGCTGTTTTTT. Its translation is CASRLGQGYTGELFF.

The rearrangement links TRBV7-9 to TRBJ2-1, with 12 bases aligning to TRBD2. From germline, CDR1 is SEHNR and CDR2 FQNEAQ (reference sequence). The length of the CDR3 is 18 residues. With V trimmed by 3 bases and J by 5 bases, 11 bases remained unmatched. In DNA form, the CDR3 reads TGTGCCAGCAGCTTCGCTAGAGGACTAGCGGGGCTACACAATGAGCAGTTCTTC. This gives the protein CASSFARGLAGLHNEQFF.

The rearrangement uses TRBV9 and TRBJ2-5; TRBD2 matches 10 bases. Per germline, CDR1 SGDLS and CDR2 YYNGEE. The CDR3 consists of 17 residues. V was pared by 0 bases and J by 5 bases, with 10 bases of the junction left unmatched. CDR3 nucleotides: TGTGCCAGCAGCGTAGAAGGGAGCGGGGGGGCCCGGGAGACCCAGTACTTC. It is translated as CASSVEGSGGARETQYF. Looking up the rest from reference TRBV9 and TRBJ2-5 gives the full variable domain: DSGVTQTPKHLITATGQRVTLRCSPRSGDLSVYWYQQSLDQGLQFLIQYYNGEERAKGNILERFSAQQFPDLHSELNLSSLELGDSALYFCASSVEGSGGARETQYFGPGTRLLVL.

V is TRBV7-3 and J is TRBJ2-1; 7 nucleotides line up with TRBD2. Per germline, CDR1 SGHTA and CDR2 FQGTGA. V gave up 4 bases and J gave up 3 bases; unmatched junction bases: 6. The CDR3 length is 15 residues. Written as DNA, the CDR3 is TGTGCCAGCAGCTCCATGGGGGGGTACTACAATGAGCAGTTCTTC. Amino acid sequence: CASSSMGGYYNEQFF.

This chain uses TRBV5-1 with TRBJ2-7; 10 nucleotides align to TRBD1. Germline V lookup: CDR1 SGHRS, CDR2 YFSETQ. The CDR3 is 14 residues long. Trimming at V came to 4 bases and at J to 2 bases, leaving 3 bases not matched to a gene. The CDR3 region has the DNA TGCGCCAGCAGCCCTGACAGGGGGCCCTACGAGCAGTACTTC. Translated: CASSPDRGPYEQYF.

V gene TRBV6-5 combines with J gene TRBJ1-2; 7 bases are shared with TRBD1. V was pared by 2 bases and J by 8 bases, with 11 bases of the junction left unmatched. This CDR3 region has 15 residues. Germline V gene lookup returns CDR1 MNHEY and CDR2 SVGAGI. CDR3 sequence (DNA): TGTGCCAGCAGTTACCAACCGACAGGGATGCACGGCTACACCTTC. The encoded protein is CASSYQPTGMHGYTF.

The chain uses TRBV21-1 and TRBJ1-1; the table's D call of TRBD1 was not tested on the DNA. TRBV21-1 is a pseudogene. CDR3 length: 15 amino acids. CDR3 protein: CASSTVGAENTEAFF. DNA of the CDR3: TGTGCCAGCAGCACGGTAGGGGCCGAGAACACTGAAGCTTTCTTT.

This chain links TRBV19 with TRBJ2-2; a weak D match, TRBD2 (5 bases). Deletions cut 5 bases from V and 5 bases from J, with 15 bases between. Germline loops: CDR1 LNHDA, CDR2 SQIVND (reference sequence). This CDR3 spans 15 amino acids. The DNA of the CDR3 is TGTGCCAGTAGTCAATTTCAGAGCGGAACCGGGGAGCTGTTTTTT. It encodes CASSQFQSGTGELFF.

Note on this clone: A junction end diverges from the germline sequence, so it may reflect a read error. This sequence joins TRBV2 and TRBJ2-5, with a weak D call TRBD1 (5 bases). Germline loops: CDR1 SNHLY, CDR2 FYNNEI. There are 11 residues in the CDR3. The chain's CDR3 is CGVRGWETQYF. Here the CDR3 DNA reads TGCGGCGTAAGGGGATGGGAGACCCAGTACTTC.

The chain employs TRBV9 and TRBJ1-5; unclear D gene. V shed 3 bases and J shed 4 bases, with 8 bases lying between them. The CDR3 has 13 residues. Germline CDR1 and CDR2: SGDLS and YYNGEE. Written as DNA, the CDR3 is TGTGCCAGCAGCGCCTTCGTAAATCAGCCCCAGCATTTT. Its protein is CASSAFVNQPQHF. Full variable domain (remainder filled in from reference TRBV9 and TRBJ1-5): DSGVTQTPKHLITATGQRVTLRCSPRSGDLSVYWYQQSLDQGLQFLIQYYNGEERAKGNILERFSAQQFPDLHSELNLSSLELGDSALYFCASSAFVNQPQHFGDGTRLSIL.